These 22 T cell receptor beta chains were all obtained from the same sample, sequenced in a study of cytomegalovirus exposure and HLA in healthy donors. The PCR made use of 60 Vbeta and 13 Jbeta primers. The method was immunoSEQ multiplex PCR; TCRdb's version includes in-frame clones alone and lacks a portion of them. The profile shows approximately 120,000 clones, 65% to 80% of them singletons. The sample comprised PBMCs. Receptors originate from a man aged 35-49 years in good health and CMV-seropositive.

The rearrangement links TRBV18 to TRBJ1-6, with 7 bases identical to TRBD1. CDR1 and CDR2 from the germline V gene are KGHSH and LQKENI. V was pared by 5 bases and J by 7 bases, with 23 bases of the junction left unmatched. The CDR3 sequence is 20 residues long. This CDR3 reads CASSVIAAPKTGTINSPLHF. The CDR3, as DNA: TGTGCCAGCTCAGTCATAGCGGCCCCGAAGACAGGGACGATAAATTCACCCCTCCACTTT.

This rearrangement joins TRBV10-1 to TRBJ2-1; D is possibly TRBD2 (6 bases). V shed 8 bases and J shed 6 bases, with 14 bases lying between them. The CDR3 has 13 residues. The V gene's germline CDR1 is WNHNN and CDR2 SYGVQD (reference sequence). CDR3 protein: CASPDLEGNEQFF. The CDR3 DNA reads as TGCGCCAGCCCGGATTTGGAGGGCAATGAGCAGTTCTTC.

This clone was observed a single time. The CDR3 here is CASSSRGTGGEKLFF. CDR3 bases: TGTGCCAGCAGCTCCAGGGGGACAGGGGGGGAAAAACTGTTTTTT. The J gene is TRBJ1-4, the V gene TRBV13; 11 bases are shared with TRBD1. CDR3 size: 15 residues. The junction had 6 bases not matched to a gene; V was cut back by 4 bases and J by 8 bases. Germline lookup yields CDR1 PRHDT and CDR2 FYEKMQ (reference sequence).

This chain uses TRBV6-1 with TRBJ2-1; TRBD1 aligns across 9 bases. This CDR3 region has 16 residues. The germline gives CDR1 MNHNS, CDR2 SASEGT. After removal of 4 bases from V and 6 bases from J, the junction contained 10 bases not matched to a gene. The CDR3: CASSGNPGQGINEQFF. In DNA form, the CDR3 reads TGTGCCAGCAGTGGAAATCCGGGACAGGGCATCAATGAGCAGTTCTTC.

This chain links TRBV2 with TRBJ1-4, with 7 bases identical to TRBD1. This CDR3 is built from 13 residues. V lost 10 bases and J lost 1; bases outside the gene matches: 3. In germline, CDR1 is SNHLY, CDR2 FYNNEI. The CDR3 reads CANHRGTNEKLFF. The DNA of the CDR3 is TGTGCCAACCACAGGGGAACTAATGAAAAACTGTTTTTT.

The chain employs TRBV19 and TRBJ1-2; D is uncertain. Deletions cut 6 bases from V and 1 base from J, with 15 bases between. Germline loops: CDR1 LNHDA, CDR2 SQIVND (reference sequence). The CDR3 is 15 residues long. DNA of the CDR3: TGTGCCAGTAGCGCTCCACACGAATTTAACTATGGCTACACCTTC. It encodes CASSAPHEFNYGYTF.

The V gene is TRBV19, the J gene TRBJ2-5; TRBD2 agrees at 10 bases. CDR1 and CDR2 (germline): LNHDA, SQIVND (reference sequence). The CDR3 extends over 15 amino acids. The J segment lost 3 bases and the V segment lost 5 bases, leaving 6 bases of the junction unmatched. CDR3 DNA: TGTGCCAGTAGTGTGTTGCTAGCGGGGGAAGAGACCCAGTACTTC. Translating it yields CASSVLLAGEETQYF.

This clone was counted between two and nine times. The J gene is TRBJ1-6, the V gene TRBV9, with D possibly being TRBD1 (6 bases). The CDR3 contains 17 residues. Trimming took off 4 bases at V and 6 bases at J, with 20 bases between the two ends. Germline CDR1 SGDLS, CDR2 YYNGEE. CDR3 amino acids: CASSLGGREDGNSPLHF. The CDR3 DNA is TGTGCCAGCAGCCTAGGGGGTAGGGAGGATGGTAATTCACCCCTCCACTTT.

There are a few counts of this clone. This sequence joins TRBV6-5 and TRBJ1-1; tentative D call: TRBD1 (6 bases). V was clipped by 5 bases and J by 3 bases, with 10 bases between them. The CDR3 consists of 13 residues. Germline V lookup: CDR1 MNHEY, CDR2 SVGAGI. The CDR3 DNA sequence: TGTGCCAGCAGTGCGGACAGCCACACTGAAGCTTTCTTT. It is translated as CASSADSHTEAFF.

The chain carries TRBV2 and TRBJ1-1; perhaps TRBD1 as D (6 bases). The CDR3 extends over 11 amino acids. The germline V and J ends were trimmed by 11 bases and 0 bases, with 7 bases remaining between them. Germline V gene data show CDR1 as SNHLY and CDR2 as FYNNEI. The CDR3, as DNA: TGTGCCGGGGGCTTGAACACTGAAGCTTTCTTT. This translates into CAGGLNTEAFF.

This clone was seen just once. The rearrangement joins TRBV7-2 to TRBJ1-3, with unresolved D. The germline V gene has CDR1 SGHTA and CDR2 FQGNSA. Trimming shortened V by 4 bases and J by 0 bases, and 7 bases separated the two germline ends. This CDR3 has 14 amino acids. CDR3 loop: CASSSSISGNTIYF. CDR3 nucleotides: TGTGCCAGCAGCTCTAGCATCTCTGGAAACACCATATATTTT. Supplemented by reference TRBV7-2 and TRBJ1-3, the full variable domain reads GAGVSQSPSNKVTEKGKDVELRCDPISGHTALYWYRQSLGQGLEFLIYFQGNSAPDKSGLPSDRFSAERTGGSVSTLTIQRTQQEDSAVYLCASSSSISGNTIYFGEGSWLTVV.

The chain is built from TRBV6-5 and TRBJ1-1; TRBD1 matches 7 bases. The CDR3 is made up of 14 amino acids. The ends lost 6 bases at V and 0 bases at J; junction bases unmatched: 4. Germline V gives CDR1 MNHEY, CDR2 SVGAGI. The CDR3 sequence: CASSLDRMNTEAFF. CDR3 DNA: TGTGCCAGCAGCTTGGACAGGATGAACACTGAAGCTTTCTTT.

In this sample, this clone turned up once. The chain couples TRBV27 to TRBJ2-1, with TRBD1 identical over 9 bases. This CDR3 region has 17 residues. J lost 9 bases, V lost 8 bases, and 20 bases had no gene match. CDR1 MNHEY and CDR2 SMNVEV come from the germline V gene (reference sequence). This chain's CDR3 is CASDPFLTGTGLGEQFF. CDR3 DNA sequence: TGTGCCAGCGACCCCTTCCTCACCGGGACAGGGTTGGGTGAGCAGTTCTTC.

The chain uses TRBV19 and TRBJ1-5; 10 bases match TRBD1. Losses at the gene ends were 4 bases for V and 1 base for J; bases not matched to a gene: 1. This CDR3 is built from 15 residues. The germline V gene has CDR1 LNHDA and CDR2 SQIVND (reference sequence). The CDR3 is CASSKDRGSNQPQHF. CDR3 sequence (DNA): TGTGCCAGTAGTAAGGACAGGGGGAGCAATCAGCCCCAGCATTTT. Full variable domain (rest looked up from reference TRBV19 and TRBJ1-5): DGGITQSPKYLFRKEGQNVTLSCEQNLNHDAMYWYRQDPGQGLRLIYYSQIVNDFQKGDIAEGYSVSREKKESFPLTVTSAQKNPTAFYLCASSKDRGSNQPQHFGDGTRLSIL.

A few counts support this clone. This chain joins TRBV18 and TRBJ2-3; maybe TRBD2 (6 bases). The CDR3 totals 16 residues. Trimming shortened V by 3 bases and J by 6 bases, and 19 bases separated the two germline ends. In germline, CDR1 is KGHSH, CDR2 LQKENI. The CDR3 is CASSPTTGDYGDTQYF. CDR3 bases: TGTGCCAGCTCACCGACGACGGGGGATTATGGTGATACGCAGTATTTT.

This clone showed up just once. This sequence joins TRBV18 and TRBJ2-3, with D maybe TRBD1 (6 bases). Germline values: CDR1 KGHSH, CDR2 LQKENI. The V end lost 4 bases, the J end lost 4 bases, and 12 bases lay between the germline ends. The CDR3 extends over 14 amino acids. Written as DNA, the CDR3 is TGTGCCAGCTCACTAACAGGGAGAGCAGATACGCAGTATTTT. This codes for CASSLTGRADTQYF.

V usage is TRBV19 and J usage is TRBJ2-4, with a possible D match to TRBD2 (7 bases). The CDR3 has 15 amino acids. V dropped 7 bases and J dropped 0 bases, with 13 bases sitting between them. Germline CDR1 reads LNHDA; CDR2 reads SQIVND (reference sequence). CDR3 protein: CASTHGGAAKNIQYF. In DNA form, the CDR3 reads TGTGCCAGTACCCATGGGGGGGCAGCCAAAAACATTCAGTACTTC.

As regards this clone: Relative to the germline gene, one junction end is altered; a read error may explain this. Distinct nucleotide sequences in the sample also encode this CDR3. J is TRBJ1-1 and V is TRBV7-2, with a weak D call TRBD1 (5 bases). The CDR3 totals 15 residues. CDR1 and CDR2 from the germline V gene are SGHTA and FQGNSA. The CDR3 DNA sequence: TGTGCCAGCAGCTTAGACGGGGGGATGAACACTGAAGCCTTCTTT. The encoded protein is CASSLDGGMNTEAFF.

The gene calls are TRBV10-3 and TRBJ2-3, with D possibly matching TRBD2 (5 bases). The V end lost 5 bases, the J end lost 2 bases, and 20 bases lay between the germline ends. The CDR3 has 17 residues. In germline, CDR1 is ENHRY, CDR2 SYGVKD. CDR3 bases: TGTGCCATCAGTTTATGGGGTCAGGCGGGCTACACAGATACGCAGTATTTT. Encoded protein: CAISLWGQAGYTDTQYF.

The chain couples TRBV5-4 to TRBJ1-1, with D possibly being TRBD1 (5 bases). The CDR3 has 14 residues. Germline CDR1 is SGHNT and CDR2 is YYREEE (reference sequence). Between the trimmed V and J ends, which lost 1 base and 1 base, there was a span of 8 bases. CDR3 bases: TGTGCCAGCAGCTTGAACGGGGGGAACACTGAAGCTTTCTTT. Translating gives CASSLNGGNTEAFF.

This sequence joins TRBV6-5 and TRBJ1-5; 9 bases are shared with TRBD1. Per germline, CDR1 MNHEY and CDR2 SVGAGI. The CDR3 totals 15 residues. The V segment lost 5 bases and the J segment 4 bases; nucleotides outside the gene matches: 6. The CDR3 DNA reads TGTGCCAGCAGTAACCTGGACAGGGGAAATCAGCCCCAGCATTTT. This sequence encodes CASSNLDRGNQPQHF.

J is TRBJ2-1 and V is TRBV7-2, with 10 bases that match TRBD1. Germline CDR1 is SGHTA and CDR2 is FQGNSA. The length of the CDR3 is 14 residues. Trimming took 3 bases from V and 8 from J; bases not matched to a gene: 4. The CDR3, as DNA: TGTGCCAGCAGCTTGGGACAGGGGTATGATGAGCAGTTCTTC. It is translated as CASSLGQGYDEQFF.